What follows describes a single T cell receptor (beta chain). V was shortened by 5 bases and J by 1 base, with 17 bases between the two germline ends. CDR3 length: 16 residues. Germline lookup yields CDR1 SNHLY and CDR2 FYNNEI. These data originate in a study of blood T cell repertoires in COVID-19. Libraries were prepared by immunoSEQ multiplex PCR; TCRdb keeps only in-frame clonotypes and omits some of them. The sample consists of around 100,000 clones, roughly 86% of them appearing once. This sequence joins TRBV2 and TRBJ1-2, with D possibly matching TRBD1 (6 bases). The clonotype was recovered from a middle-aged man with acute or convalescent COVID-19. Sequences were obtained from peripheral blood. The CDR3 loop reads CASSILDRPYNYGYTF. As DNA, the CDR3 is TGTGCCAGCAGTATCCTAGACAGGCCGTATAACTATGGCTACACCTTC.